A selection of T cell receptor beta chains follows, all from one sample in a study of blood T cell repertoires in COVID-19. Method: immunoSEQ multiplex PCR; TCRdb's copy keeps in-frame clones and lacks some. The repertoire holds about 370,000 clones, around 89% seen once, with 1% in the top ten. The source material was PBMCs or T cells enriched from blood (not recorded which). These receptors all come from a young man who had recovered from COVID-19. Each CDR3 is given without its conserved first and last residue. D genes are given only for firm matches.

v_call d_call cdr3_aa
TRBV27 - ASSLIPGLTYEQY
TRBV28 TRBD1 ASTSSGQVTGYT
TRBV19 - ATSPREGNQPQH
TRBV11-3 TRBD1 ASSGTGNNEQF
TRBV15 TRBD2 ATSRDSGSYNEQF
TRBV6-2/TRBV6-3 TRBD1 ASSYYGTGAGTGELF
TRBV3-1/TRBV3-2 TRBD2 ASSQDLVNYRAGGPETQY
TRBV9 - ASSVEVSGIYGYT
TRBV27 - ASSPSGRGNTEAF
TRBV27 TRBD1 ASSLGQGSGYT
TRBV5-1 TRBD1 ASSVGGTGLETQY
TRBV18 TRBD1 ASSGQGARRETQY
TRBV18 - ASSPSDRSKGYT
TRBV9 - ASSPLTLFGGELF
TRBV30 - AWSVSQGTNYEQY
TRBV4-1 - ASSQDITGPLGQPQH
TRBV7-2 - ASSTTSLSYNEQF
TRBV7-9 TRBD1 ASSLEGAGGNEKLF
TRBV5-1 TRBD2 ASSLEGSGGNEQF
TRBV4-3 TRBD2 ASSQDPAGGKTQY
TRBV3-1/TRBV3-2 TRBD2 ASSQLLAGGRSKKTQY
TRBV5-3 - ARSLNSQSYNEQF
TRBV9 - ASSVGGDMNTEAF
TRBV28 - ASSHKQTRGYT
TRBV7-2 - ASKLGGRTSSYNEQF
TRBV5-1 - ASSLAAASYNEQF
TRBV7-9 TRBD1 ASSETRGPSDGYT
TRBV5-4 TRBD1 ASSPGQGEVREQY
TRBV18 TRBD1 ASSPLRTGPASYEQY
TRBV4-3 TRBD2 ASSPGTSGRPSTDTQY
TRBV3-1/TRBV3-2 - ASSQGLPTGGTGELF
TRBV18 - ASSPWSSGANVLT
TRBV12-3/TRBV12-4 TRBD1 ASSLTGEGELF
TRBV11-2 - ASSLTANYGYT
TRBV4-1 - ASSQARGYT
TRBV6-5 TRBD2 ASFSGGAADTQY
TRBV15 TRBD1 ATSGGTGAGGQPQH
TRBV28 - ASRHEYEQY
TRBV7-8 - ASRIDRINTEAF
TRBV7-9 - ASSPQWLDRGWTTQY
TRBV7-8 - ASSPASSREQY
TRBV7-9 - ASSSGQGTNYGYT
TRBV19 TRBD1 ASSTGGQDNQPQH
TRBV25-1 TRBD1 ASSEGDRYYGYT
TRBV7-8 - ASSKRVSGANVLT
TRBV27 - ASSLRRRGTDTQY
TRBV7-9 - ASSAKRLETQY
TRBV3-1/TRBV3-2 TRBD1 ASSQDAWDSRSPLH
TRBV29-1 TRBD1 SVGQGPNSPLH
TRBV6-6 - ASSFAGVGTEAF
TRBV6-5 - ASRPTGTLTYEQY
TRBV27 - ASSFHRDGGELF
TRBV3-1/TRBV3-2 TRBD1 ASSHPRDRGTEAF
TRBV30 - AWSALIGVKMSSYNSPLH
TRBV19 - ASSISLNQPQH
TRBV24-1 TRBD2 ATGGLAGWSDTQY
TRBV6-5 TRBD1 ASSYSTGTAGNTIY
TRBV28 TRBD1 ASRLGGPEAF
TRBV3-1/TRBV3-2 - ASSQDPGSYGYT
TRBV7-7 - ASSLTGILQETQY